This TCR beta chain was captured by sequencing in a study of blood T cell repertoires in COVID-19. Whole-study context: Specimens from acute and convalescent COVID-19 originated in the United States, Italy and Spain. PBMCs, B-cell-depleted T cells, or T cells provided the cDNA or gDNA that made up the material.

In the original analysis: Estimation of nucleated cell counts relied on the amplification of reference gene primers. This table comes from immunoSEQ multiplex PCR, and its TCRdb copy is limited to in-frame clones, with some not included. That table is the source of V, J and clone size, and D and trimming were worked out from the DNA. This table holds 50,000 or so clones, roughly 84% found once. This CDR3 contains 18 residues. J gave up 1 base and V 1 base, and 3 bases lay outside the gene matches. Germline-derived CDR1 and CDR2 are MGHRA and YSYEKL. The chain uses TRBV4-1 and TRBJ2-3, with 15 positions matching TRBD2. This clonotype originated in a man in his forties or fifties with active COVID-19. The sample taken for sequencing was peripheral blood. CDR3 region: CASSQGGLAGGRTDTQYF. In DNA form, the CDR3 reads TGCGCCAGCAGCCAAGGCGGACTAGCGGGGGGGCGCACAGATACGCAGTATTTT.